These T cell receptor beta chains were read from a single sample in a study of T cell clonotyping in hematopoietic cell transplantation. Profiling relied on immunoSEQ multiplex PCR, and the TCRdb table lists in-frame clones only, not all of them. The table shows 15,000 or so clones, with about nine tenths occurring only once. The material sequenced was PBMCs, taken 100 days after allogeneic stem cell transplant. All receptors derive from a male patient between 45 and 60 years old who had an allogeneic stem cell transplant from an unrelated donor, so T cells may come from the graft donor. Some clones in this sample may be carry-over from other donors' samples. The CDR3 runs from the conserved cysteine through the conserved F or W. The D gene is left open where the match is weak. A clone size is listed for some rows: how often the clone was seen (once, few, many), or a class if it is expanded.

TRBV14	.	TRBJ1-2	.	TGTGCCAGCAGCCAAGATCTTGCGGGGGTTCGGGGCTACACCTTC	CASSQDLAGVRGYTF
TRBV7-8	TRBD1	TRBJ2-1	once	TGTGCCAGCAGCCCCCGGACAGGTCAGCAGTTCTTC	CASSPRTGQQFF
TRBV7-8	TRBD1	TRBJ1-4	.	TGTGCCAGCAGCTTAAATCGGCCAGGGTTGGGACAGAGGAATGAAAAACTGTTTTTT	CASSLNRPGLGQRNEKLFF
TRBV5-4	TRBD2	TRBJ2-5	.	TGTGCCAGCAGCCTCGGGACTAGCGCCTTCCAAGAGACCCAGTACTTC	CASSLGTSAFQETQYF
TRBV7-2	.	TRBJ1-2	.	TGTGCCAGCAGCTTCCCCCGCGCCGGGACTGCCTATGGCTACACCTTC	CASSFPRAGTAYGYTF
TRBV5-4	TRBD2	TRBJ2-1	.	TGTGCCAGCACGCGGGAGAGCTCCTACAATGAGCAGTTCTTC	CASTRESSYNEQFF
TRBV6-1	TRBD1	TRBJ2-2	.	TGTGCCAGCCTTGGGACAGGGAACACCGGGGAGCTGTTTTTT	CASLGTGNTGELFF
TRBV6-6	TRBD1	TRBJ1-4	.	TGTGCCAGCAGCCTTGGGACAGGGGATGAAAAACTGTTTTTT	CASSLGTGDEKLFF
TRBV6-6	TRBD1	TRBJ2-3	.	TGTGCCAGCAGTTCAACAGGGGGCGGGTCCACAGATACGCAGTATTTT	CASSSTGGGSTDTQYF
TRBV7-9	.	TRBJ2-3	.	TGTGCCAGCAGCTTATTACAGACTAGCACAGATACGCAGTATTTT	CASSLLQTSTDTQYF
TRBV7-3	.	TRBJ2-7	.	TGTGCCAGCAGCCTTTCGACAGGAGGCGAGCAGTACTTC	CASSLSTGGEQYF
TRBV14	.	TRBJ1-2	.	TGTGCCAGCAGCCAAGGATTGAGACTTGAGGAAGGCTACACCTTC	CASSQGLRLEEGYTF
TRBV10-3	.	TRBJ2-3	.	TGTGCCATCAGTGGCCCATCCGAGTACACAGATACGCAGTATTTT	CAISGPSEYTDTQYF
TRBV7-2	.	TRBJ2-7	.	TGTGCCAGCAGCTCCACTCAAGGGGGGGAGCAGTACTTC	CASSSTQGGEQYF
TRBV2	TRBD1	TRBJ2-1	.	TGTGCCAGCAGGTGGGACAGGCCCAATGAGCAGTTCTTC	CASRWDRPNEQFF
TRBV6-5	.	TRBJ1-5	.	TGTGCCAGCAGTTTGGATAATCAGCCCCAGCATTTT	CASSLDNQPQHF
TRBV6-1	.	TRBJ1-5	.	TGTGCCAGCAGTTTCCGGACGGATCAGCCCCAGCATTTT	CASSFRTDQPQHF
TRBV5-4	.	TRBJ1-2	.	TGTGCCAGCAGCTTGTTTGGGGGCTATGGCTACACCTTC	CASSLFGGYGYTF
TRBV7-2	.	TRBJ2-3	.	TGTGCCAGCAGCTTCTCAGGGGCCTACACAGATACGCAGTATTTT	CASSFSGAYTDTQYF
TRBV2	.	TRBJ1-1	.	TGTGCCAGCAGTATACAGGGCCCCCGGAACACTGAAGCTTTCTTT	CASSIQGPRNTEAFF
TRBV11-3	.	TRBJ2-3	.	TGTGCCAGCAGCTCATACTTGGCGGATACGCAGTATTTT	CASSSYLADTQYF
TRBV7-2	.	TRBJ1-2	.	TGTGCCAGCAGCTGGGGACGGGGTATAGAGGGCTACACCTTC	CASSWGRGIEGYTF
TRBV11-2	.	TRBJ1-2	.	TGTGCCAGCAGCTCCTCGCGCGGGGGAAGAGCTAACTATGGCTACACCTTC	CASSSSRGGRANYGYTF
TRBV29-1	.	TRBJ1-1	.	TGCAGCGTTGCCAGGGCGGGAGACACTGAAGCTTTCTTT	CSVARAGDTEAFF
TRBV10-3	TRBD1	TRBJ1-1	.	TGTGCCATCAGTGAGTTAGTCCCGGGACAGGGGACAAACACTGAAGCTTTCTTT	CAISELVPGQGTNTEAFF
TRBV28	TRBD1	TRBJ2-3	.	TGTGCCAGCAGTTGGGACAGGGGGAGCACAGATACGCAGTATTTT	CASSWDRGSTDTQYF
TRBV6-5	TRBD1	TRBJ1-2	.	TGTGCCAGCAGTAAAGACAGGGTTTATGGCTACACCTTC	CASSKDRVYGYTF
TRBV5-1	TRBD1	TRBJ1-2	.	TGCGCCAGCAGCTCATTATTGACAGGGTATGGCTACACCTTC	CASSSLLTGYGYTF
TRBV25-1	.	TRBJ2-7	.	TGTGCCAGCAGTACGGCGGGGCGAGCCTACGAGCAGTACTTC	CASSTAGRAYEQYF
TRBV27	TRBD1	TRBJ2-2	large	TGTGCCAGCAGCCCGAACAGGGGATTAAACACCGGGGAGCTGTTTTTT	CASSPNRGLNTGELFF
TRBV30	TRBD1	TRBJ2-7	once	TGTGCCTGGAGTGTCGGGACAGGTGGGGCCTACGAGCAGTACTTC	CAWSVGTGGAYEQYF
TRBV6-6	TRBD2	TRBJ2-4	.	TGTGCCAGCAGTTCCGGGACTAGCGGTTCCAAAAACATTCAGTACTTC	CASSSGTSGSKNIQYF
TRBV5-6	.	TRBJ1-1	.	TGTGCCAGCAGCTTGTCTCCAGGGAGCTTCACTGAAGCTTTCTTT	CASSLSPGSFTEAFF
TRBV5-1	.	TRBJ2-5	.	TGCGCCAGCAGCCGGAGGGTACGGGAGACCCAGTACTTC	CASSRRVRETQYF
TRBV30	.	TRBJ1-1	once	TGTGCCTGGAGTCCGGGGTCGAACACTGAAGCTTTCTTT	CAWSPGSNTEAFF
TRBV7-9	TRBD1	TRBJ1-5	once	TGTGCCAGCAGCTATTCACAGGGGGCGATTAGTAGCAATCAGCCCCAGCATTTT	CASSYSQGAISSNQPQHF
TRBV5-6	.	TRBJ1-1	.	TGTGCCAGCAGCTTGGGCCGGAATGGTGCTACGGCTTTCTTT	CASSLGRNGATAFF
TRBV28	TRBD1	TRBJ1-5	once	TGTGCCAGCAGTTTACTCACGGACAGGGGGCCTCACCAGCCCCAGCATTTT	CASSLLTDRGPHQPQHF
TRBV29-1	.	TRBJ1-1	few	TGCAGCGTTGAGCAGGCCGGGGCGTACACTGAAGCTTTCTTT	CSVEQAGAYTEAFF
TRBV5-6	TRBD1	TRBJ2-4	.	TGTGCCAGCAGCGCAGGGGGAGTCAAAAACATTCAGTACTTC	CASSAGGVKNIQYF
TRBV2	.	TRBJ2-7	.	TGTGCCAGCAACAGCAGGCCAACCTACGAGCAGTACTTC	CASNSRPTYEQYF